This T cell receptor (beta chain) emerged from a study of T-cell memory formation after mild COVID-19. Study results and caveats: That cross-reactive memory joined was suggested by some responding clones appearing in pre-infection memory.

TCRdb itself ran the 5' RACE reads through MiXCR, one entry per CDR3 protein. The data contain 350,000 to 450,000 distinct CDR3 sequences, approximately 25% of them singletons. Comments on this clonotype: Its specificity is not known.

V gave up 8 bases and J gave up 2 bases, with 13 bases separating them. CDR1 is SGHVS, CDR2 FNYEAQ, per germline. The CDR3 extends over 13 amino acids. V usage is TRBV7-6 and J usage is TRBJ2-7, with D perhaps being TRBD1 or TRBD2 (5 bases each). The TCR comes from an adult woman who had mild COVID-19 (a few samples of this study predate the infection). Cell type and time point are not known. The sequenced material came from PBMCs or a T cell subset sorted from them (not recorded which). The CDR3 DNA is TGTGCCAGCGGCGGTGGGACCACCTACGAGCAGTACTTC. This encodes CASGGGTTYEQYF.